These 13 T cell receptor beta chains share one sample of origin, sequenced in a study of early T cells in non-severe SARS-CoV-2 infection. TCRdb independently ran MiXCR on the 5' RACE reads; one entry per CDR3 protein. The sample carries tens of thousands of distinct CDR3 sequences, less than 15% recorded once. Here the sequenced sample was whole blood, taken at baseline. Receptors originate from an adult who was a healthcare worker with PCR-confirmed SARS-CoV-2 infection or an uninfected control (not recorded which).

Only a few counts were recorded for this clonotype. The chain carries TRBV18 and TRBJ2-3, with a possible D match to TRBD1 (6 bases). This CDR3 is 19 amino acids long. Germline CDR1 reads KGHSH; CDR2 reads LQKENI. The V gene lost 0 bases and the J gene lost 0 bases, with 19 bases spanning the gap. The CDR3: CASSPPGPGDTSSTDTQYF. Written as DNA, the CDR3 is TGTGCCAGCTCACCACCGGGACCCGGGGACACATCTAGCACAGATACGCAGTATTTT.

This clonotype was counted ten times or more. The DNA is omitted, as the CDR3 cannot be located on it reliably, and the CDR3 follows TCRdb's listing. This chain links TRBV6-5 with TRBJ2-3; TRBD2, the D gene given by the table, was not confirmed from the DNA. CDR1 is MNHEY and CDR2 is SVGAGI in the germline V gene. The CDR3 sequence runs 16 residues, both termini included. The CDR3 spells CASSTSTGTHTDTQYF.

The chain links TRBV20-1 to TRBJ1-4; D perhaps matches TRBD1 (6 bases). CDR1 and CDR2 from the germline V gene are DFQATT and SNEGSKA (reference sequence). Trimming removed 2 bases from V and 3 bases from J, with 19 bases in between. The CDR3 loop spans 17 amino acids. CDR3 region: CSARRTEGVLANEKLFF. CDR3 sequence (DNA): TGCAGTGCTAGAAGGACAGAGGGCGTGTTGGCTAATGAAAAACTGTTTTTT.

This clonotype has only a few counts. The chain joins TRBV28 to TRBJ2-7; D remains unclear. This CDR3 is 14 amino acids long. Germline CDR1 MDHEN, CDR2 SYDVKM. Deletions cut 7 bases from V and 0 bases from J, with 13 bases between. The CDR3 sequence: CASNVWPSSYEQYF. The CDR3, as DNA: TGTGCCAGCAATGTTTGGCCAAGCTCCTACGAGCAGTACTTC.

The chain combines TRBV11-2 with TRBJ2-5; 8 nucleotides align to TRBD1. The CDR3 length is 16 residues. Germline loops: CDR1 SGHAT, CDR2 FQNNGV. V shed 2 bases and J 4 bases; nucleotides not matched to a gene: 9. This CDR3 is CASSLPGTGERETQYF. The CDR3, as DNA: TGTGCCAGCAGCTTACCCGGGACAGGCGAGCGAGAGACCCAGTACTTC.

This clonotype was detected ten times or more. J is TRBJ2-2 and V is TRBV9; perhaps TRBD1 as D (5 bases). The V and J ends lost 0 bases and 4 bases respectively, with 7 bases between them. Germline assignment: CDR1 SGDLS and CDR2 YYNGEE. This CDR3 is built from 14 residues. In DNA, the CDR3 is TGTGCCAGCAGCGTAGTAGGGGTCACCGGGGAGCTGTTTTTT. This encodes CASSVVGVTGELFF.

The rearrangement links TRBV7-9 to TRBJ1-1; D unresolved. V was cut by 6 bases and J by 11 bases, with 16 bases left in between. CDR1 is SEHNR, CDR2 FQNEAQ, per germline (reference sequence). The CDR3 loop spans 12 amino acids. CDR3 nucleotides: TGTGCCAGCAGTTCGATGCTTATTGGGGCTTTCTTT. Residues: CASSSMLIGAFF.

The chain employs TRBV20-1 and TRBJ2-1; D is perhaps TRBD2 (6 bases). The ends were cut back, 4 bases at V and 0 bases at J, with 10 bases in the middle. Per the germline V gene, CDR1 is DFQATT and CDR2 is SNEGSKA (reference sequence). This CDR3 is 14 amino acids long. The CDR3 protein is CSAIRGSSYNEQFF. CDR3 sequence (DNA): TGCAGTGCTATACGGGGGAGCTCCTACAATGAGCAGTTCTTC.

This clonotype has a handful of counts. J is TRBJ2-1 and V is TRBV20-1; 11 bases match TRBD2. This CDR3 contains 16 residues. Germline CDR1 is DFQATT and CDR2 is SNEGSKA (reference sequence). The V and J ends lost 5 bases and 6 bases, in that order; junction bases with no gene match: 12. The CDR3 coding sequence is TGCAGTGCTTCTCGACCAACTAGCGGGAGTGTCAATGAGCAGTTCTTC. It is translated as CSASRPTSGSVNEQFF.

V is TRBV7-2 and J is TRBJ2-1; 12 bases are shared with TRBD2. The V and J ends lost 2 bases and 9 bases, in that order; junction bases with no gene match: 5. Germline-derived CDR1 and CDR2 are SGHTA and FQGNSA. The CDR3 runs 15 residues. CDR3 bases: TGTGCCAGCAGCTTATTTCTAGCGGGAGGGCGTGAGCAGTTCTTC. Residues: CASSLFLAGGREQFF.

This clonotype was counted a few times. This chain connects TRBV5-4 to TRBJ2-7; TRBD2 matches 9 bases. Germline CDR1 and CDR2: SGHNT and YYREEE (reference sequence). The CDR3 totals 15 residues. V dropped 4 bases and J dropped 1; count of bases not matched to a gene: 6. This CDR3 is CASSAPGLASYEQYF. In DNA, the CDR3 is TGTGCCAGCAGCGCCCCGGGACTAGCTTCCTACGAGCAGTACTTC.

This clonotype has ten or more counts. The genes are TRBV28 and TRBJ2-3; tentative D call: TRBD2 (6 bases). The CDR3 totals 15 residues. Germline lookup yields CDR1 MDHEN and CDR2 SYDVKM. With 3 bases removed from V and 2 bases from J, the gap between germline ends came to 12 bases. CDR3 DNA: TGTGCCAGCAGTTTTTTGGGGGGAGACACAGATACGCAGTATTTT. It yields the protein CASSFLGGDTDTQYF.

The rearrangement joins TRBV20-1 to TRBJ1-5, with TRBD1 identical over 9 bases. V dropped 1 base and J dropped 1; count of bases not matched to a gene: 5. CDR3 size: 16 residues. Germline V gene data show CDR1 as DFQATT and CDR2 as SNEGSKA (reference sequence). The chain's CDR3 is CSARGGTGLSNQPQHF. CDR3 DNA sequence: TGCAGTGCTAGAGGGGGGACAGGGTTGAGCAATCAGCCCCAGCATTTT.